A single sample is the source of the 4 T cell receptor beta chains below, sequenced in a study of blood T cell repertoires in COVID-19 (dated by TCRdb to 2020 to 2021). Receptor amplification or capture employed the immunoSEQ multiplex PCR assay. In its TCRdb copy, this immuneACCESS table keeps in-frame sequences only and misses some clones. Where compared with another copy, unresolved V genes explain less than half of these, and the others have no known cause. This sample comprises around 160,000 clones, about 80% of them detected only once. The leading ten clones occupy about 3.4% of the sample. Sequencing was done on a sample of PBMCs or T cells enriched from blood (not recorded which). All receptors come from a woman aged 60-75 years who had recovered from COVID-19.

This clone was detected only once. V gene TRBV11-3 combines with J gene TRBJ2-7; D ambiguous. CDR3 length: 13 residues. CDR1 is SGHNT and CDR2 is YENEEA in the germline V gene. V lost 0 bases, J lost 3 bases, and 6 bases lay in between. The CDR3 is CASSLDRDYEQYF. In nucleotides, the CDR3 is TGTGCCAGCAGCTTAGATCGCGACTACGAGCAGTACTTC.

V gene TRBV5-1 combines with J gene TRBJ2-1; D may be TRBD2 (5 bases). Germline CDR1 reads SGHRS; CDR2 reads YFSETQ. Trimming pared 1 base from V and 6 bases from J, leaving 8 bases between. CDR3 length equals 13 residues. The CDR3 sequence: CASSLTRVNEQFF. The CDR3, as DNA: TGCGCCAGCAGCTTGACTAGGGTCAATGAGCAGTTCTTC.

The chain recombines TRBV7-2 with TRBJ1-2; 7 positions match TRBD1. This CDR3 spans 14 amino acids. The V segment lost 1 base and the J segment 5 bases; nucleotides outside the gene matches: 4. Germline loops: CDR1 SGHTA, CDR2 FQGNSA. CDR3 protein: CASSLVPGGYGYTF. CDR3 DNA: TGTGCCAGCAGCTTAGTTCCAGGGGGGTATGGCTACACCTTC.

The chain joins TRBV4-1 to TRBJ1-4; D unclear. Germline V gene sequence: CDR1 MGHRA, CDR2 YSYEKL. V was trimmed by 0 bases and J by 5 bases, leaving 13 bases between them. The CDR3 consists of 16 residues. This CDR3 is CASSQDRPTPNEKLFF. CDR3 nucleotide sequence: TGCGCCAGCAGCCAAGATCGCCCTACTCCGAATGAAAAACTGTTTTTT.